These 16 T cell receptor beta chains were sequenced from one sample in a study of blood T cell repertoires in COVID-19. Data came from immunoSEQ multiplex PCR; TCRdb stores just in-frame clones and leaves some out. The table records 330,000 or so clones, about 90% of them present only once. Sequenced material: PBMCs or T cells enriched from blood (not recorded which). These receptor sequences come from a woman aged 30 to 39 who had been exposed to COVID-19.

The chain carries TRBV7-9 and TRBJ2-7, with 9 bases that match TRBD2. This CDR3 is built from 16 residues. Trimming cost V 3 bases and J 3 bases; bases outside gene matches: 9. Germline V CDR1 and CDR2: SEHNR, FQNEAQ (reference sequence). The CDR3 loop reads CASSLWLASGIYEQYF. Here the CDR3 DNA reads TGTGCCAGCAGCTTGTGGCTGGCTAGCGGGATCTACGAGCAGTACTTC.

The chain carries TRBV12-5 and TRBJ1-1; 9 positions match TRBD1. The CDR3 length is 15 residues. Germline V gene lookup returns CDR1 LGHNT and CDR2 FRNRAP. Unmatched junction bases numbered 10, after V lost 6 bases and J lost 5 bases. CDR3 loop: CASGPGTGFRTEAFF. The CDR3 DNA reads TGTGCTAGTGGCCCCGGGACAGGGTTCCGAACTGAAGCTTTCTTT. Supplemented by reference TRBV12-5 and TRBJ1-1, the full variable domain reads DARVTQTPRHKVTEMGQEVTMRCQPILGHNTVFWYRQTMMQGLELLAYFRNRAPLDDSGMPKDRFSAEMPDATLATLKIQPSEPRDSAVYFCASGPGTGFRTEAFFGQGTRLTVV.

V is TRBV5-1 and J is TRBJ2-2; 9 bases fit TRBD2. Germline assignment: CDR1 SGHRS and CDR2 YFSETQ. The CDR3 is 17 amino acids. Losses at the gene ends were 3 bases for V and 3 bases for J; bases not matched to a gene: 9. The CDR3 coding sequence is TGCGCCAGCAGCTCTAAGATCGCGGGAGGGTACACCGGGGAGCTGTTTTTT. Amino acids: CASSSKIAGGYTGELFF.

V and J are TRBV19 and TRBJ2-4, with a possible D match to TRBD1 (5 bases). CDR1 and CDR2 (germline): LNHDA, SQIVND (reference sequence). The CDR3 loop spans 14 amino acids. Trimming removed 4 bases from V and 3 bases from J, with 10 bases in between. CDR3 coding DNA: TGTGCCAGTAGTACGCAGGGTAACAAAAACATTCAGTACTTC. Its translation is CASSTQGNKNIQYF. The whole variable domain, remainder taken from reference TRBV19 and TRBJ2-4, is DGGITQSPKYLFRKEGQNVTLSCEQNLNHDAMYWYRQDPGQGLRLIYYSQIVNDFQKGDIAEGYSVSREKKESFPLTVTSAQKNPTAFYLCASSTQGNKNIQYFGAGTRLSVL.

About this clone: Within the sample, other DNA sequences also encode this same CDR3. The chain carries TRBV6-5 and TRBJ1-1; a possible D gene is TRBD1 (6 bases). Between the trimmed V and J ends, which lost 6 bases and 0 bases, there was a span of 8 bases. The CDR3 spans 13 residues. Germline V gene lookup returns CDR1 MNHEY and CDR2 SVGAGI. The CDR3 sequence: CASRQGLNTEAFF. The CDR3 coding sequence is TGTGCCAGCAGACAGGGATTGAACACTGAAGCTTTCTTT.

The chain is built from TRBV29-1 and TRBJ2-5; D is possibly TRBD1 (7 bases). Germline CDR1 and CDR2: SQVTM and ANQGSEA. Trimming cost V 3 bases and J 7 bases, with 15 bases left between them. The CDR3 totals 13 residues. The DNA of the CDR3 is TGCAGCGTTGACAGGGGGGACCGGGGGACCCAGTACTTC. It codes for CSVDRGDRGTQYF.

V is TRBV19 and J is TRBJ2-2; tentatively, D is TRBD1 (6 bases). Per germline, CDR1 LNHDA and CDR2 SQIVND (reference sequence). Trimming removed 10 bases at V and 0 bases at J, with 12 bases between. The CDR3 spans 14 residues. The CDR3 is CATAGTSNTGELFF. The CDR3 DNA reads TGTGCCACCGCAGGGACATCGAACACCGGGGAGCTGTTTTTT. Using reference TRBV19 and TRBJ2-2 for the parts outside the CDR3, the full variable domain is DGGITQSPKYLFRKEGQNVTLSCEQNLNHDAMYWYRQDPGQGLRLIYYSQIVNDFQKGDIAEGYSVSREKKESFPLTVTSAQKNPTAFYLCATAGTSNTGELFFGEGSRLTVL.

This rearrangement joins TRBV7-2 to TRBJ2-5, with D possibly TRBD2 on 6 matching bases. V lost 4 bases, J lost 0 bases, and 18 bases lay in between. This CDR3 is built from 17 residues. Per the germline V gene, CDR1 is SGHTA and CDR2 is FQGNSA. In DNA form, the CDR3 reads TGTGCCAGCAGCTCAACTCCTAGCGCTTGGTACCAAGAGACCCAGTACTTC. Translated: CASSSTPSAWYQETQYF.

CDR3 sequence (DNA): TGTGCCAGCAGCTCGACAGGGGGCTTAGGTCAGCCCCAGCATTTT. Translation gives CASSSTGGLGQPQHF. V is TRBV7-9 and J is TRBJ1-5, with TRBD1 identical over 10 bases. Germline trimming cut 4 bases from V and 6 bases from J; bases unmatched to any gene: 6. CDR1 and CDR2 from the germline V gene are SEHNR and FQNEAQ (reference sequence). This CDR3 has 15 residues.

The chain combines TRBV30 with TRBJ2-3; 7 bases match TRBD2. The CDR3 runs to 16 residues. From germline, CDR1 is GTSNPN and CDR2 SVGIG (reference sequence). V shed 7 bases and J 0 bases; nucleotides not matched to a gene: 13. The CDR3 region is CASDPGGISSTDTQYF. The CDR3 DNA follows: TGTGCCTCGGACCCGGGGGGAATCTCTAGCACAGATACGCAGTATTTT.

V and J are TRBV19 and TRBJ1-5; the D gene is possibly TRBD1 (6 bases). Germline V CDR1 and CDR2: LNHDA, SQIVND (reference sequence). V dropped 4 bases and J dropped 1 base, with 11 bases sitting between them. The CDR3 is made up of 15 amino acids. DNA for the CDR3: TGTGCCAGTAGTAGGACAGCCTCAAGCAATCAGCCCCAGCATTTT. Amino acid sequence: CASSRTASSNQPQHF.

J is TRBJ2-2 and V is TRBV7-9; the D gene is possibly TRBD1 (5 bases). CDR1 SEHNR and CDR2 FQNEAQ come from the germline V gene (reference sequence). V was cut by 5 bases and J by 5 bases, with 21 bases left in between. CDR3 length equals 17 residues. The CDR3 here is CASSPPSGRVGTGELFF. In DNA form, the CDR3 reads TGTGCCAGCAGCCCCCCCTCTGGCAGGGTGGGGACCGGGGAGCTGTTTTTT. Combining the CDR3 with reference TRBV7-9 and TRBJ2-2 gives the whole variable domain DTGVSQNPRHKITKRGQNVTFRCDPISEHNRLYWYRQTLGQGPEFLTYFQNEAQLEKSRLLSDRFSAERPKGSFSTLEIQRTEQGDSAMYLCASSPPSGRVGTGELFFGEGSRLTVL.

The chain is built from TRBV10-1 and TRBJ2-2, with D possibly being TRBD2 (6 bases). This CDR3 is 13 amino acids long. CDR1 WNHNN and CDR2 SYGVQD come from the germline V gene (reference sequence). Trimming left V 10 bases short and J 2 bases short, with 11 bases between. CDR3 DNA: TGCGCCACTTCGGGAGTCAACACCGGGGAGCTGTTTTTT. Translation gives CATSGVNTGELFF.

The gene calls are TRBV15 and TRBJ1-3, with a tentative D call TRBD1 (6 bases). Trimming stripped 0 bases from V and 2 bases from J, with 14 bases between. Germline V gives CDR1 LNHNV, CDR2 YYDKDF (reference sequence). CDR3 size: 17 residues. CDR3 sequence: CATSREPWGGPGNTIYF. CDR3 in DNA: TGTGCCACCAGCAGAGAGCCCTGGGGGGGCCCTGGAAACACCATATATTTT.

This clone was counted once. CDR3 residues: CAAAGTRDTDTQYF. In DNA, the CDR3 is TGTGCCGCCGCCGGGACTAGGGACACAGATACGCAGTATTTT. V and J are TRBV2 and TRBJ2-3; 8 nucleotides agree with TRBD2. The CDR3 has 14 amino acids. Germline V lookup: CDR1 SNHLY, CDR2 FYNNEI. V shed 11 bases and J 2 bases; nucleotides not matched to a gene: 9.

V is TRBV7-9 and J is TRBJ2-1; no definite D call. CDR1 and CDR2 from the germline V gene are SEHNR and FQNEAQ (reference sequence). The V and J ends lost 5 bases and 8 bases respectively, with 10 bases between them. The CDR3 totals 12 residues. This CDR3 reads CASSRSSYEQFF. For the CDR3, the DNA is TGTGCCAGCAGCCGAAGTAGCTATGAGCAGTTCTTC.